The clone carrying this T cell receptor beta chain has more than one count but fewer than ten. Its antigen remains unknown. Extraction of total RNA produced a minimum of 5 micrograms from each sample. This entry is derived from a study of blood T cells in healthy people across ages. Study conclusions and caveats: Strongly correlated with naive T cell percentage was TCR beta diversity.

A second PCR, run for roughly 7 to 11 cycles, used a sample-barcoded 5' primer plus a J-beta primer mix. Samples each returned at least 3 million CDR3-containing paired-end reads. From the 5' RACE reads, TCRdb called clonotypes with MiXCR, one entry per CDR3 protein. This table holds approximately 1.5 million distinct CDR3 sequences, 35% to 45% found once. Germline values: CDR1 LGHNT, CDR2 FRNRAP. Trimming removed 1 base from V and 4 bases from J, with 5 bases in between. This CDR3 spans 13 amino acids. The TCR sequence derives from a woman aged 18-29 years in good health. Sequenced sample: blood. This chain links TRBV12-5 with TRBJ1-5; tentative D call: TRBD1 (5 bases). The CDR3 sequence: CASGLDRNQPQHF. CDR3 bases: TGTGCTAGTGGTTTGGACAGGAATCAGCCCCAGCATTTT.